The clone carrying this T cell receptor (beta chain) was seen more than once but under ten times. The antigen is not known. All of the isolated RNA was reverse transcribed, so expressed TCRB transcripts were sequenced. Repertoires were generated with immunoSEQ multiplex PCR, while TCRdb's copy carries only in-frame clones and drops some. The sample lists around 500,000 clones, 9.5% to 12% occurring once. Germline V lookup: CDR1 KGHSH, CDR2 LQKENI. Trimming cost V 3 bases and J 2 bases, with 10 bases left between them. This CDR3 region has 15 residues. The data belong to a study of beta chain features in type 1 diabetes. Findings and caveats of the study: People with Type 1 diabetes carried modestly yet significantly shorter TCRB CDR3s in all four CD4+ subsets. The study found fewer insertions and more deletions at VDJ junctions in type 1 diabetes patients. Within the patient group, naive, central memory and Treg TCRB repertoires appeared more similar to each other than within healthy donors.

This receptor was taken from a young woman in good health. Sequences were obtained from naive CD4+ T cells from blood. V and J are TRBV18 and TRBJ1-4; D may be TRBD1 (5 bases). The CDR3 bases are TGTGCCAGCTCACCTAGGGACGGCACTAATGAAAAACTGTTTTTT. Translation gives CASSPRDGTNEKLFF.